This T cell receptor (beta chain) was observed in a study of blood T cell repertoires in COVID-19. About the study: Collection of acute and convalescent COVID-19 samples took place in the United States, Italy and Spain. From T cells, B-cell-depleted T cells, or PBMCs came the material, which was cDNA or gDNA.

Authors' data handling: Reference gene primers were amplified, and this amplification served to estimate nucleated cell counts. TCRdb's copy holds only in-frame clones and misses some; the assay was immunoSEQ multiplex PCR. V, J and clone size are taken as reported in that table, and D and trimming were inferred from the DNA itself. The repertoire has about 120,000 clones, more than 75% of them found once; the top ten carry 2% to 2.5%. The CDR3 extends over 13 amino acids. Germline values: CDR1 KGHSH, CDR2 LQKENI. V gave up 6 bases and J gave up 6 bases, with 11 bases separating them. The material sequenced was peripheral blood. The V and J genes are TRBV18 and TRBJ1-4; D is uncertain. This clonotype originated in a woman aged 50 to 60 with acute or convalescent COVID-19. CDR3 region: CASSVGSDEKLFF. The CDR3 bases are TGTGCCAGCTCGGTAGGGAGCGATGAAAAACTGTTTTTT.